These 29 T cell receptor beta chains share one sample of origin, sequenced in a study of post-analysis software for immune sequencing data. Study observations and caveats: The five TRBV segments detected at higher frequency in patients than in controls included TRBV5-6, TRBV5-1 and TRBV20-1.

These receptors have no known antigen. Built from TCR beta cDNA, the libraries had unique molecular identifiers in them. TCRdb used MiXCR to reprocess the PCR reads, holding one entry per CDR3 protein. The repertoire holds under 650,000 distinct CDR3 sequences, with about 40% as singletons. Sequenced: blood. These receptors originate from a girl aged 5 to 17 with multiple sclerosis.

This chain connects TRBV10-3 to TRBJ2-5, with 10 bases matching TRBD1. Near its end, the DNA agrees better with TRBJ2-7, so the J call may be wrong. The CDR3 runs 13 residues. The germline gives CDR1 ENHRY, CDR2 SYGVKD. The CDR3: CAINGQGEPEQYF. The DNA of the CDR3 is TGTGCCATCAATGGACAGGGGGAGCCCGAGCAGTACTTC.

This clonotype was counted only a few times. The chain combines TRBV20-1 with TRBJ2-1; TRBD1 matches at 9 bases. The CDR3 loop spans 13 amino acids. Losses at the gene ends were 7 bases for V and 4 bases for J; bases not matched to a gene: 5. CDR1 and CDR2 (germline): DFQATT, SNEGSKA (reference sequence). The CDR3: CSGGTGLYNEQFF. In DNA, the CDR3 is TGCAGTGGCGGGACAGGGTTGTACAATGAGCAGTTCTTC.

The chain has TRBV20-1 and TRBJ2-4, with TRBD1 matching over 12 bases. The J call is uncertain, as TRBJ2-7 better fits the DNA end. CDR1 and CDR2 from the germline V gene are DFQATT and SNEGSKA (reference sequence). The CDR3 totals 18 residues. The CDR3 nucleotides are TGCAGTGCTAACCGATACGATACCGGGACAGGGGGCGAATCCGAGCAGTACTTC. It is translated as CSANRYDTGTGGESEQYF.

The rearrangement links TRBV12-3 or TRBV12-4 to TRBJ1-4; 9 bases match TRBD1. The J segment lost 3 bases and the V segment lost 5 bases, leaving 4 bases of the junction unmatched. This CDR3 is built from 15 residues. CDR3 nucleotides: TGTGCCAGCAGTCCACAGGGGGCGGCTAATGAAAAACTGTTTTTT. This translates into CASSPQGAANEKLFF.

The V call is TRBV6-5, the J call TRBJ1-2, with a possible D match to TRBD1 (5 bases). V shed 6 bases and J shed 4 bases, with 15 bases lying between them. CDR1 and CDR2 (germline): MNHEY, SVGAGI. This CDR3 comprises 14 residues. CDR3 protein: CASSPGAQPYGYTF. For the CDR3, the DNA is TGTGCCAGCAGCCCCGGGGCCCAACCCTATGGCTACACCTTC.

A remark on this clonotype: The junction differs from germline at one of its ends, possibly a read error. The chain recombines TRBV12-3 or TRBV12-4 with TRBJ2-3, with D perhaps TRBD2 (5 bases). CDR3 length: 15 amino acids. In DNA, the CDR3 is TGTGCCAGCAGTTTTAGTGGACTGCACACAGATACGGAGTATTTT. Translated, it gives CASSFSGLHTDTEYF.

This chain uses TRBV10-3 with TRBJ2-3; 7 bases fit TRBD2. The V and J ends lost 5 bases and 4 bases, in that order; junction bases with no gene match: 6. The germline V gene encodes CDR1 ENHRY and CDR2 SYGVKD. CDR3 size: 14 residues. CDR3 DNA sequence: TGTGCCATCAGTCCGGGGGGTCCCGCAGATACGCAGTATTTT. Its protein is CAISPGGPADTQYF.

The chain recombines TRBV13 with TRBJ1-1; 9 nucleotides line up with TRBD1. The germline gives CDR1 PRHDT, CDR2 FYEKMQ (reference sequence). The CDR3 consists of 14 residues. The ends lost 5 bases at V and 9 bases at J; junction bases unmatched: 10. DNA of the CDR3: TGTGCCAGCAGCCTCCGGGACAGGGCAATACAAGCTTTCTTT. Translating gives CASSLRDRAIQAFF.

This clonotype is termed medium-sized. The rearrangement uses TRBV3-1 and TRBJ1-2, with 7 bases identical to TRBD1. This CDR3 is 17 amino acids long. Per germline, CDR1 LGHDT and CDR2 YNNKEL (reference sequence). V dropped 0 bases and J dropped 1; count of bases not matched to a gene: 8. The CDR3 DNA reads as TGTGCCAGCAGCCAAGATTGGGGCTCAGGGGGTAACTATGGCTACACCTTC. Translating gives CASSQDWGSGGNYGYTF. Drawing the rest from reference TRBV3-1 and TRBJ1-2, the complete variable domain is DTAVSQTPKYLVTQMGNDKSIKCEQNLGHDTMYWYKQDSKKFLKIMFSYNNKELIINETVPNRFSPKSPDKAHLNLHINSLELGDSAVYFCASSQDWGSGGNYGYTFGSGTRLTVV.

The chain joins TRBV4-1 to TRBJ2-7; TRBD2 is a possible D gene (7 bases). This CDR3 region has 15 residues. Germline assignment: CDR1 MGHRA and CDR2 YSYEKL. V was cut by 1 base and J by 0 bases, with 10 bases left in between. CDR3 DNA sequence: TGCGCCAGCAGCCAAGGGGGGGGCGGCTCCTACGAGCAGTACTTC. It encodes CASSQGGGGSYEQYF.

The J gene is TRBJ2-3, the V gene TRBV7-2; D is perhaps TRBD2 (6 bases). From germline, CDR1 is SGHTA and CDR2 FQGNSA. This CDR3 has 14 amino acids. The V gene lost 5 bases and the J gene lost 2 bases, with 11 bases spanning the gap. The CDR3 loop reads CASSPGLLTDTQYF. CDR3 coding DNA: TGTGCCAGCAGCCCGGGACTCCTCACAGATACGCAGTATTTT.

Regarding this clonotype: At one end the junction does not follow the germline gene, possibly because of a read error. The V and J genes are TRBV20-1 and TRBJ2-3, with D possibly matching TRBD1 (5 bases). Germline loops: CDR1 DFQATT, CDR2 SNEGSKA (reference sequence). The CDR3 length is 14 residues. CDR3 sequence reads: CGALPAGLTDTQYF. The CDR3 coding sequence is TGCGGTGCCTTACCAGCAGGGTTAACAGATACGCAGTATTTT.

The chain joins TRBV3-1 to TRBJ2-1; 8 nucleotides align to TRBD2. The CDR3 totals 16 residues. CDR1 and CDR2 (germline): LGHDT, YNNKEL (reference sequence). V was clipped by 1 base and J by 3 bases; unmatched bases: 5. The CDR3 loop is CASSQVYGRDYNEQFF. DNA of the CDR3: TGTGCCAGCAGCCAAGTTTACGGGAGGGACTACAATGAGCAGTTCTTC.

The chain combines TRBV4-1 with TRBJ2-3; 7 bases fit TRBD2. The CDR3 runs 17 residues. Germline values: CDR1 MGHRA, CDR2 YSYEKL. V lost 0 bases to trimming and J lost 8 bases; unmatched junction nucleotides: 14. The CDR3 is CASSQDWSSGSRGTQYF. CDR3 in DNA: TGCGCCAGCAGCCAAGATTGGTCTAGCGGATCGCGTGGTACGCAGTATTTT.

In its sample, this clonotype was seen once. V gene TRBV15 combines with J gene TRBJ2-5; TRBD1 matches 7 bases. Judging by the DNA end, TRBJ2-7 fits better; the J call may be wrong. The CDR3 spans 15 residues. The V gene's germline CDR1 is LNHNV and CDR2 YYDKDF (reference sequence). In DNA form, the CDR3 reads TGTGCCACCAGCAGCTTACAGGGGACAGCCTACGAGCAGTACTTC. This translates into CATSSLQGTAYEQYF.

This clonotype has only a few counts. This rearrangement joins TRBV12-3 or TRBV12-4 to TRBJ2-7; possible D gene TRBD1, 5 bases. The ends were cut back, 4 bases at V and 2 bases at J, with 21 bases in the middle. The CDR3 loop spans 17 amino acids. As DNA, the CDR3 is TGTGCCAGCAGTTCGTCCCCGCCCACAGGACCAACCTACGAGCAGTACTTC. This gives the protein CASSSSPPTGPTYEQYF.

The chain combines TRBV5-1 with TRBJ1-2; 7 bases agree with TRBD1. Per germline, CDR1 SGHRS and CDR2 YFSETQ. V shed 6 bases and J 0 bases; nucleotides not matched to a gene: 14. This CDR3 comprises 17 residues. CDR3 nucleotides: TGCGCCAGCACTACGGGACAGCCCGGAAACGCTAACTATGGCTACACCTTC. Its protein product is CASTTGQPGNANYGYTF.

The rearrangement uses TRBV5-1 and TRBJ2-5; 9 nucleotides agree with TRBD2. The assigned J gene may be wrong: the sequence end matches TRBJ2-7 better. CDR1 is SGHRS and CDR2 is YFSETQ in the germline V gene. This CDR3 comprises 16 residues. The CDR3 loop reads CASSLLGAGGGDEQYF. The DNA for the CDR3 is TGCGCCAGCAGTCTCCTCGGCGCGGGAGGGGGCGACGAGCAGTACTTC.

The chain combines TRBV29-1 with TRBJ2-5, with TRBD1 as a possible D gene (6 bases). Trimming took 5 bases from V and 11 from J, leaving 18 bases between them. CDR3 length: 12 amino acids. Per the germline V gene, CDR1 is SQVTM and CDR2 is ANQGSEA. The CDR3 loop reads CSVTSDRIWQYF. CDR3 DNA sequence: TGCAGCGTTACGTCCGACAGGATATGGCAGTACTTC.

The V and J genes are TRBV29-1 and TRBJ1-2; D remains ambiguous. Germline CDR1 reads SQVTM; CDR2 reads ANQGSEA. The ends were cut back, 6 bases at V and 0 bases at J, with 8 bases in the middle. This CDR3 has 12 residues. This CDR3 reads CSVAGSNYGYTF. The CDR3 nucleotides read TGCAGCGTGGCAGGCTCTAACTATGGCTACACCTTC.

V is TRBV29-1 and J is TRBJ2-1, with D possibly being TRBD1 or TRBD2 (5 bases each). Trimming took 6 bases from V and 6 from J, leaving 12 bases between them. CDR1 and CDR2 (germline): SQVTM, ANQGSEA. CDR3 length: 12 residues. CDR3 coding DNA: TGCAGCGTAACAGGACTCCGCAATGAGCAGTTCTTC. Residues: CSVTGLRNEQFF.

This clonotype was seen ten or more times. This chain's CDR3 is CASGSGIPEQYF. DNA of the CDR3: TGTGCCAGCGGATCCGGGATCCCCGAGCAGTACTTC. The V gene is TRBV6-6, the J gene TRBJ2-5; maybe TRBD2 (5 bases). The DNA end favors TRBJ2-7, so the J call may be wrong. The CDR3 consists of 12 residues. Per the germline V gene, CDR1 is MNHNY and CDR2 is SVGAGI (reference sequence).

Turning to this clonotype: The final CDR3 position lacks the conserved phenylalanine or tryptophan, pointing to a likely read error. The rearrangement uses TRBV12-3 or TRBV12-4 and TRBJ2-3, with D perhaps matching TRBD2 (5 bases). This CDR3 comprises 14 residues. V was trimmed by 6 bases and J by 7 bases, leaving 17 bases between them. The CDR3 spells CASSRRTVPNTQYC. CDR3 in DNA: TGTGCCAGCAGCCGCCGGACTGTCCCCAATACGCAGTATTGT.

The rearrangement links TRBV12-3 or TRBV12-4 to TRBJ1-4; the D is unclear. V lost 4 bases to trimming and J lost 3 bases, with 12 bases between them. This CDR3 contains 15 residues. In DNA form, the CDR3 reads TGTGCCAGCAGTTCCCCCGGGAGTTCTAATGAAAAACTGTTTTTT. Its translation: CASSSPGSSNEKLFF.

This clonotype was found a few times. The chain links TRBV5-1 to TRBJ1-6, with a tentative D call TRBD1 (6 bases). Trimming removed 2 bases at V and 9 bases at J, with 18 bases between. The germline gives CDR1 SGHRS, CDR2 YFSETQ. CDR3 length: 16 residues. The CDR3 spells CASSFGPQGDSSPLHF. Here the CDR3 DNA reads TGCGCCAGCAGCTTTGGCCCACAGGGCGATAGTTCACCCCTCCACTTT.

CDR3 sequence reads: CASSQVGGSLETQYF. DNA of the CDR3: TGTGCCAGCAGCCAAGTCGGGGGTAGCTTGGAGACCCAGTACTTC. The chain recombines TRBV3-1 with TRBJ2-5; a possible D gene is TRBD2 (6 bases). The V and J ends lost 1 base and 5 bases respectively, with 14 bases between them. Germline-derived CDR1 and CDR2 are LGHDT and YNNKEL (reference sequence). The CDR3 runs 15 residues.

In nucleotides, the CDR3 is TGTGCCAGCAGCTTAGTCCCAGCGGTGGGGGGTGAAGAGACCCAGTACTTC. Translation: CASSLVPAVGGEETQYF. This rearrangement joins TRBV11-2 to TRBJ2-5; possibly TRBD2 for D (6 bases). The CDR3 runs 17 residues. Trimming cost V 1 base and J 3 bases, with 18 bases left between them. In germline, CDR1 is SGHAT, CDR2 FQNNGV.

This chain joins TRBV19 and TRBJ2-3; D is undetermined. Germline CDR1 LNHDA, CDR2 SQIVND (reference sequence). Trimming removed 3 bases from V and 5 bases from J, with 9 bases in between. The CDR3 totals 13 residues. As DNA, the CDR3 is TGTGCCAGTAGTATTATTTTGGGAGATACGCAGTATTTT. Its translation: CASSIILGDTQYF.

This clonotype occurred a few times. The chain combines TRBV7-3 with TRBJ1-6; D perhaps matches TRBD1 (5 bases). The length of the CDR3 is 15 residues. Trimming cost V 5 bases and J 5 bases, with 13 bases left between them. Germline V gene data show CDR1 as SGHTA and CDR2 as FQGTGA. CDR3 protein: CASSLHGTDNSPLHF. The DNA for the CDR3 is TGTGCCAGCAGCCTGCACGGGACCGATAATTCACCCCTCCACTTT. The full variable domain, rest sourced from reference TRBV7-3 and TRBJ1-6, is GAGVSQTPSNKVTEKGKYVELRCDPISGHTALYWYRQSLGQGPEFLIYFQGTGAADDSGLPNDRFFAVRPEGSVSTLKIQRTERGDSAVYLCASSLHGTDNSPLHFGNGTRLTVT.